These T cell receptor beta chains were read from a single sample in a study of molecular identifiers for immune sequencing clone quantification. TCRdb reanalysed the PCR reads using MiXCR and keeps one entry per CDR3 protein. The repertoire holds 62,000 or so distinct CDR3 sequences, with about a sixth as singletons. The sequenced material came from naive CD8+ T cells from blood, with Jurkat cell RNA spiked in. The receptors stem from a human donor in good health. Some libraries in this study had Jurkat cell RNA spiked in. CDR3s include the opening cysteine and the closing phenylalanine or tryptophan.

J | V | CDR3
TRBJ2-7 | TRBV10-3 | CAISDLDRGYEQYF
TRBJ2-7 | TRBV5-4 | CASSSQGDLYEQYF
TRBJ1-2 | TRBV3-1 | CASSQGGRLSSNYGYTF
TRBJ2-7 | TRBV27 | CASSLSMGYEQYF
TRBJ1-1 | TRBV29-1 | CSATAGGADTEAFF
TRBJ2-1 | TRBV4-1 | CASSLQGQGTYNEQFF
TRBJ1-2 | TRBV6-2/TRBV6-3 | CASSTPVGGVNGYTF
TRBJ2-7 | TRBV4-1 | CASSQAYQPLAGDPYEQYF
TRBJ2-1 | TRBV20-1 | CSLPGTGISYNEQFF
TRBJ2-7 | TRBV27 | CASRGNPSPYEQYF
TRBJ2-7 | TRBV27 | CASSFGTGGYYEQYF
TRBJ2-7 | TRBV7-9 | CASSPDREYEQYF
TRBJ1-2 | TRBV28 | CASSDGLPQNYGYAF
TRBJ1-5 | TRBV19 | CASSTNSNQPQHF
TRBJ2-7 | TRBV11-1 | CASSKGYEQYF
TRBJ2-7 | TRBV19 | CASSTSYSLSGRFDEQYF
TRBJ1-5 | TRBV27 | CASSSLFDSFQPQHF
TRBJ2-1 | TRBV5-6 | CASSLAGTSSYNEQFF
TRBJ2-3 | TRBV6-2/TRBV6-3 | CASSYPDLIYAQYF
TRBJ2-5 | TRBV6-4 | CASSLLAGGPTETQYF
TRBJ2-2 | TRBV30 | CAWSDTGELFF
TRBJ2-7 | TRBV20-1 | CSARDPGHLPYEQYF
TRBJ2-1 | TRBV19 | CASSPSGQAYNEQFF
TRBJ2-5 | TRBV7-6 | CASSLASASGFQETQYF
TRBJ1-1 | TRBV24-1 | CATSDPDRGTEAFF
TRBJ2-1 | TRBV6-1 | CASSEGDRMIYNEQFF
TRBJ2-3 | TRBV5-1 | CASSAAGTVSTDTQYF
TRBJ2-5 | TRBV2 | CASSEPGALAGVEETQYF
TRBJ2-1 | TRBV4-3 | CASSQLPSGTGKSYLYNEQFF
TRBJ1-5 | TRBV5-6 | CASSLSVLNQPQHF
TRBJ2-7 | TRBV6-5 | CASSYLAGSYEQYF
TRBJ2-3 | TRBV7-6 | CASSLEWGTDTQYF